Each of the 14 T cell receptor beta chains below was sequenced from the same sample in a study of technical replicates of blood from a handful of donors (dated by TCRdb to about 2017). The library was built by means of the immunoSEQ multiplex PCR assay. TCRdb's version of the immuneACCESS table is confined to in-frame rearrangements and falls short of the full clone set. An unresolved V gene accounts for under half of the shortfall where checked; the remainder is of unknown origin. This sample has about 59,000 clones in its table, and just over 90% of those were observed once. The biggest ten clones account for 4.2% of the sample. The specimen was PBMCs. The source is a human donor in good health. Some clones in this sample may be carry-over from other donors' samples.

The chain joins TRBV7-8 to TRBJ2-7, with D maybe TRBD1 (6 bases). Trimming left V 2 bases short and J 3 bases short, with 14 bases between. CDR1 is SGHVS, CDR2 FQNEAQ, per germline. This CDR3 spans 15 amino acids. CDR3 residues: CASSLKAGALYEQYF. The CDR3 bases are TGTGCCAGCAGCTTAAAGGCAGGGGCCCTCTACGAGCAGTACTTC.

Only a few counts were recorded for this clone. The J gene is TRBJ1-1, the V gene TRBV28; D is uncertain. V dropped 8 bases and J dropped 5 bases, with 6 bases sitting between them. The CDR3 loop spans 10 amino acids. Germline V gives CDR1 MDHEN, CDR2 SYDVKM. The CDR3 coding sequence is TGTGCCAGCGCTAGGACTGAAGCTTTCTTT. Amino acid sequence: CASARTEAFF.

The chain employs TRBV5-4 and TRBJ2-1; possible D gene TRBD2, 6 bases. The germline V gene encodes CDR1 SGHNT and CDR2 YYREEE (reference sequence). This CDR3 is built from 17 residues. V was pared by 3 bases and J by 5 bases, with 21 bases between. CDR3 in amino acids: CASSSGPPGLSNNEQFF. In DNA, the CDR3 is TGTGCCAGCAGCTCAGGTCCCCCGGGACTGAGCAACAATGAGCAGTTCTTC.

The chain's CDR3 is CAWSVRVLRQGDQETQYF. Written as DNA, the CDR3 is TGTGCCTGGAGTGTACGGGTTCTCAGACAGGGCGACCAAGAGACCCAGTACTTC. The chain links TRBV30 to TRBJ2-5, with 7 bases fitting TRBD1. CDR3 length: 18 residues. V was pared by 0 bases and J by 0 bases, with 13 bases of the junction left unmatched. Germline values: CDR1 GTSNPN, CDR2 SVGIG (reference sequence).

The chain employs TRBV30 and TRBJ2-7, with a tentative D call TRBD1 (6 bases). Germline assignment: CDR1 GTSNPN and CDR2 SVGIG (reference sequence). The V and J ends lost 3 bases and 5 bases respectively, with 11 bases between them. CDR3 size: 12 residues. The CDR3 loop is CAWSLWDNEQYF. CDR3 in DNA: TGTGCCTGGAGCCTATGGGACAACGAGCAGTACTTC.

This clone was seen once. This chain links TRBV7-2 with TRBJ1-1; a possible D gene is TRBD1 (6 bases). The ends were cut back, 3 bases at V and 6 bases at J, with 17 bases in the middle. CDR1 and CDR2 (germline): SGHTA, FQGNSA. This CDR3 has 15 amino acids. CDR3 in DNA: TGTGCCAGCAGCTTGAGGGGTCGGGGGGCCTCTGAAGCTTTCTTT. It encodes CASSLRGRGASEAFF. Full variable domain (rest looked up from reference TRBV7-2 and TRBJ1-1): GAGVSQSPSNKVTEKGKDVELRCDPISGHTALYWYRQSLGQGLEFLIYFQGNSAPDKSGLPSDRFSAERTGGSVSTLTIQRTQQEDSAVYLCASSLRGRGASEAFFGQGTRLTVV.

The chain employs TRBV6-6 and TRBJ2-3, with a possible D match to TRBD2 (5 bases). Germline loops: CDR1 MNHNY, CDR2 SVGAGI (reference sequence). Trimming took off 7 bases at V and 5 bases at J, with 10 bases between the two ends. This CDR3 comprises 12 residues. CDR3 region: CASNRGIDTQYF. CDR3 in DNA: TGTGCCAGCAATCGGGGAATAGATACGCAGTATTTT.

This clone occurred once. V usage is TRBV29-1 and J usage is TRBJ1-2, with TRBD1 matching over 9 bases. The CDR3 sequence is 14 residues long. V lost 4 bases and J lost 7; bases outside the gene matches: 10. Germline CDR1 SQVTM, CDR2 ANQGSEA. CDR3 amino acids: CSVVLDRGLFGYTF. Here the CDR3 DNA reads TGCAGCGTTGTATTGGACAGGGGCCTCTTTGGCTACACCTTC.

CDR3 loop: CATSRDQFGATYEQYF. CDR3 bases: TGTGCCACCAGCAGAGATCAGTTCGGAGCAACCTACGAGCAGTACTTC. The chain employs TRBV15 and TRBJ2-7, with D uncertain. The ends were cut back, 0 bases at V and 2 bases at J, with 14 bases in the middle. Germline V gene lookup returns CDR1 LNHNV and CDR2 YYDKDF (reference sequence). The CDR3 totals 16 residues.

The V and J genes are TRBV18 and TRBJ1-4, with D uncertain. Trimming left V 2 bases short and J 12 bases short, with 13 bases between. The CDR3 totals 13 residues. Germline-derived CDR1 and CDR2 are KGHSH and LQKENI. The CDR3 region has the DNA TGTGCCAGCTCACCAGGGCAATCGGTGGAACTGTTTTTT. Residues: CASSPGQSVELFF.

This clone was seen once. The V gene is TRBV7-9, the J gene TRBJ2-7; D is possibly TRBD2 (5 bases). The germline CDR1 and CDR2 sequences are SEHNR and FQNEAQ (reference sequence). V was cut by 4 bases and J by 6 bases, with 10 bases left in between. The CDR3 runs to 12 residues. CDR3 nucleotides: TGTGCCAGCAGCTCCGACGAGGGCGAGCAGTACTTC. It translates to CASSSDEGEQYF.

This clone was counted between two and nine times. V usage is TRBV6-6 and J usage is TRBJ1-1; 9 bases align to TRBD1. This CDR3 region has 16 residues. J was trimmed by 5 bases and V by 6 bases; bases with no gene match: 13. The germline CDR1 and CDR2 sequences are MNHNY and SVGAGI (reference sequence). CDR3 region: CASRSPGTGSRTEAFF. CDR3 nucleotides: TGTGCCAGCAGAAGCCCCGGGACAGGGAGTCGTACTGAAGCTTTCTTT.

The CDR3 region is CASSQETGRDGGYTF. The CDR3 DNA reads TGCGCCAGCAGCCAAGAAACCGGCAGGGATGGTGGCTACACCTTC. V and J are TRBV4-3 and TRBJ1-2, with a weak D call TRBD1 (5 bases). The CDR3 is made up of 15 amino acids. V was clipped by 0 bases and J by 7 bases, with 15 bases between them. Germline V CDR1 and CDR2: LGHNA, YSLEER.

CDR3 nucleotides: TGTGCCAGTGGAGGGCCCCAGCATTTT. Protein: CASGGPQHF. The gene calls are TRBV7-3 and TRBJ1-5; D remains unclear. Germline V CDR1 and CDR2: SGHTA, FQGTGA. Trimming removed 9 bases from V and 9 bases from J, with 6 bases in between. The CDR3 consists of 9 residues.